Described below is a single T cell receptor beta chain sequence and its context. Its specific antigen is unknown. Qualities for individual bases were not recorded, and no much larger clone is one base off. From the cysteine up to the phenylalanine, the CDR3 has a length of 11 residues. Here the CDR3 DNA is all that survives: 33 bases in frame from base 1. V is reduced by 6 bases and J by 10 bases, leaving a spacing of 13 bases between them. The library was produced with 5' RACE. These reads were obtained on a NextSeq 500. To allow correction of PCR and sequencing errors, the TCR library protocol tagged every TCR cDNA molecule with a unique molecular identifier. The paper's data handling went like this. Decombinator tools were used for TCR identification, UMI-based error correction and CDR3 extraction. Expanded TCRs were defined as those above a frequency of 2 per 1,000, corresponding to the top 1% of the tumor frequency distribution. Renyi diversity was computed with the R vegan package after each repertoire had been subsampled 100 times to 5,000 TCRs. CDR3 similarity networks were built from amino acid triplet string-kernel similarity, with CDR3s being connected when pairwise similarity was above 0.82. TCRdb handled the public reads itself, with Q25 trimming in fastp and clone calling in MiXCR, and kept productive beta chains. Rows merge per CDR3 protein into single entries with the most common DNA and genes. Here the V and J calls rest on TCRdb's processing, not on the authors' analysis. This sample lists 2,500 to 3,000 distinct CDR3 sequences; roughly 30% were detected once. Around 70% of the sample belongs to the ten largest clones.

These data come from a study of spatial heterogeneity in lung cancer (dated by TCRdb to between 2017 and 2020). Context from the whole study: Beta-chain transcripts were consistently detected in greater numbers than alpha-chain transcripts, which likely reflected higher beta-chain transcript abundance. In the raw uncorrected reads, each unique combination of TCR and UMI appeared more than ten times on average. TCR alpha and beta repertoires were quantitatively compared across multiple tumor regions, matched nontumor lung and blood in non-small cell lung cancer. TCR repertoire features were related to nonsynonymous mutation counts determined by whole-exome sequencing of tumor tissue. Both alpha and beta chains were TCR-sequenced in samples taken at surgery, namely 220 tumor regions, 63 to 70 matched nontumor lung samples and a few dozen PBMC samples. Overall study results and their limits: Additional single-cell paired TCR alpha and beta sequencing was considered necessary to confirm, at a functional level, the hypothesis that regional TCRs recognize regional mutations. Ubiquitous expanded tumor TCRs were detected in blood more often at tumor resection than at routine follow-up.

What this sample's time point label stands for: sample taken at primary tumor resection. For TCR sequencing, whole RNA was extracted from tumor and nontumor lung tissue, or from cryopreserved PBMC samples, and no cell sorting was done. Samples were obtained from 72 patients with early-stage, untreated non-small cell lung cancer from the lung TRACERx cohort. Only patients for whom sufficient RNA was available from at least two tumor regions were selected for TCR sequencing. This TCR was sampled from a male donor with early-stage non-small cell lung cancer. The chain couples TRBV12-3 or TRBV12-4 to TRBJ2-7; no D gene is confidently identified. The sample in question was PBMCs, obtained at surgery. DNA sequence: TGTGCCAGCAGCCATTCTAGTAACCAGTACTTC. This is translated as CASSHSSNQYF.